This TCR beta chain was sequenced in a study of T cell changes during pregnancy in multiple sclerosis. V gave up 4 bases and J gave up 2 bases; unmatched junction bases: 1. The CDR3 runs 13 residues. Germline-derived CDR1 and CDR2 are SEHNR and FQNEAQ (reference sequence). Clones were sequenced by immunoSEQ multiplex PCR, and TCRdb holds only the in-frame ones, with some missing. The repertoire holds more than 80,000 clones, less than 95% seen once, with around 1.5% in the top ten. This sequence was found in a female donor with multiple sclerosis, enrolled in a pregnancy study. This sample comprised peripheral blood, obtained after pregnancy. The chain has TRBV7-9 and TRBJ1-2; 7 bases map to TRBD1. Written as DNA, the CDR3 is TGTGCCAGCAGCTCGACAGGGAACTATGGCTACACCTTC. Its protein is CASSSTGNYGYTF. The entire variable domain, with the rest obtained from reference TRBV7-9 and TRBJ1-2, is as follows: DTGVSQNPRHKITKRGQNVTFRCDPISEHNRLYWYRQTLGQGPEFLTYFQNEAQLEKSRLLSDRFSAERPKGSFSTLEIQRTEQGDSAMYLCASSSTGNYGYTFGSGTRLTVV.